The 26 T cell receptor beta chains reported below all come from one sample, sequenced in a study of blood T cell repertoires in COVID-19. This table comes from immunoSEQ multiplex PCR, and its TCRdb copy is limited to in-frame clones, with some not included. The sample includes under 130,000 clones, 81% seen only once; the top ten take about 40%. Source material: peripheral blood. These receptors all come from a man older than 75 with acute or convalescent COVID-19.

In its sample, this clone was seen once. The V call is TRBV28, the J call TRBJ1-3; no clear D gene. The germline V gene encodes CDR1 MDHEN and CDR2 SYDVKM. Trimming stripped 4 bases from V and 0 bases from J, with 13 bases between. The CDR3 runs 16 residues. The CDR3 coding sequence is TGTGCCAGCAGTTGGCCTAGTGGTTACTCTGGAAACACCATATATTTT. Protein product: CASSWPSGYSGNTIYF. Drawing the rest from reference TRBV28 and TRBJ1-3, the complete variable domain is DVKVTQSSRYLVKRTGEKVFLECVQDMDHENMFWYRQDPGLGLRLIYFSYDVKMKEKGDIPEGYSVSREKKERFSLILESASTNQTSMYLCASSWPSGYSGNTIYFGEGSWLTVV.

The rearrangement links TRBV6-6 to TRBJ1-1; D is unclear. Deletions cut 5 bases from V and 9 bases from J, with 13 bases between. Germline V CDR1 and CDR2: MNHNY, SVGAGI (reference sequence). This CDR3 has 12 amino acids. The CDR3 coding sequence is TGTGCCAGCAGTCCCAGTGGGCCCAAAGCTTTCTTT. Its protein is CASSPSGPKAFF.

The rearrangement uses TRBV29-1 and TRBJ2-6; 7 bases line up with TRBD1. Germline CDR1 and CDR2: SQVTM and ANQGSEA. The CDR3 has 16 amino acids. The V segment lost 6 bases and the J segment 2 bases; nucleotides outside the gene matches: 10. The CDR3 region has the DNA TGCAGCGTGGAGACAGGGAACCTGGCTGGGGCCAACGTCCTGACTTTC. Translation gives CSVETGNLAGANVLTF.

The genes are TRBV30 and TRBJ2-1, with 7 nucleotides matching TRBD1. CDR3 length equals 15 residues. V shed 2 bases and J 0 bases; nucleotides not matched to a gene: 4. Germline V CDR1 and CDR2: GTSNPN, SVGIG (reference sequence). In nucleotides, the CDR3 is TGTGCCTGGAGTTTCGACAGGGCCTCCTACAATGAGCAGTTCTTC. This encodes CAWSFDRASYNEQFF.

The chain joins TRBV5-6 to TRBJ2-2; possible D gene TRBD1, 5 bases. The CDR3 loop spans 16 amino acids. V was cut by 1 base and J by 4 bases, with 14 bases left in between. CDR1 and CDR2 (germline): SGHDT, YYEEEE. CDR3 DNA: TGTGCCAGCAGCTTGTATGTGGACACATCCACCGGGGAGCTGTTTTTT. Its protein is CASSLYVDTSTGELFF.

The V and J genes are TRBV5-4 and TRBJ1-4; tentatively, D is TRBD1 (6 bases). The length of the CDR3 is 15 residues. V lost 4 bases and J lost 5, with 15 bases in between. The V gene's germline CDR1 is SGHNT and CDR2 YYREEE (reference sequence). The DNA for the CDR3 is TGTGCCAGCAGCCTTGCTGGGACACGAAATGAAAAACTGTTTTTT. It is translated as CASSLAGTRNEKLFF.

The J gene is TRBJ1-1, the V gene TRBV2; possibly TRBD1 for D (5 bases). CDR3 length: 16 residues. Deletions cut 4 bases from V and 3 bases from J, with 18 bases between. CDR1 is SNHLY, CDR2 FYNNEI, per germline. CDR3 nucleotide sequence: TGTGCCAGCAGTGGGTTAAGTAGGGGCTCTGACACTGAAGCTTTCTTT. Protein sequence: CASSGLSRGSDTEAFF.

The V and J genes are TRBV18 and TRBJ2-2; 8 bases line up with TRBD1. The germline V gene encodes CDR1 KGHSH and CDR2 LQKENI. The CDR3 is made up of 16 amino acids. V shed 2 bases and J 4 bases; nucleotides not matched to a gene: 6. The CDR3, as DNA: TGTGCCAGCTCACCAGCAAGGACAGGGTTCACCGGGGAGCTGTTTTTT. As protein: CASSPARTGFTGELFF.

This clone came up once. The chain recombines TRBV19 with TRBJ1-2; TRBD1 matches 7 bases. The germline V gene has CDR1 LNHDA and CDR2 SQIVND (reference sequence). This CDR3 has 15 amino acids. V dropped 4 bases and J dropped 2; count of bases not matched to a gene: 7. CDR3 amino acids: CASSTPGQENYGYTF. In DNA form, the CDR3 reads TGTGCCAGTAGTACCCCCGGACAGGAGAACTATGGCTACACCTTC.

The chain uses TRBV29-1 and TRBJ2-7, with D unclear. Trimming cost V 6 bases and J 6 bases, with 12 bases left between them. The germline V gene encodes CDR1 SQVTM and CDR2 ANQGSEA. The CDR3 loop spans 11 amino acids. The CDR3 DNA reads as TGCAGCGTGGCAGACACGACCGAGCAGTACTTC. Translation gives CSVADTTEQYF.

The chain joins TRBV5-1 to TRBJ1-4, with no clear D. Per germline, CDR1 SGHRS and CDR2 YFSETQ. This CDR3 contains 14 residues. V gave up 2 bases and J gave up 4 bases, with 9 bases separating them. The chain's CDR3 is CASSFGGDNEKLFF. As DNA, the CDR3 is TGCGCCAGCAGCTTCGGCGGAGATAATGAAAAACTGTTTTTT.

The chain recombines TRBV28 with TRBJ1-6; D gene unclear. CDR1 MDHEN and CDR2 SYDVKM come from the germline V gene. The CDR3 length is 18 residues. V lost 2 bases, J lost 5 bases, and 19 bases lay in between. CDR3 amino acids: CASSLQGSGDRNNSPLHF. The CDR3 nucleotides are TGTGCCAGCAGTTTACAAGGGTCCGGGGATAGAAATAATTCACCCCTCCACTTT.

This sequence joins TRBV18 and TRBJ1-6, with 9 bases matching TRBD1. Germline V gene sequence: CDR1 KGHSH, CDR2 LQKENI. The CDR3 extends over 14 amino acids. Losses at the gene ends were 6 bases for V and 8 bases for J; bases not matched to a gene: 5. The CDR3 loop reads CASSRDRADSPLHF. DNA for the CDR3: TGTGCCAGCTCGAGGGACAGGGCCGATTCACCCCTCCACTTT.

The chain combines TRBV19 with TRBJ1-2, with 11 bases lining up with TRBD1. The CDR3 has 13 residues. V dropped 6 bases and J dropped 4; count of bases not matched to a gene: 1. In germline, CDR1 is LNHDA, CDR2 SQIVND (reference sequence). The CDR3 is CASRGTGGYGYTF. The CDR3 DNA reads as TGTGCCAGTAGGGGGACAGGGGGCTATGGCTACACCTTC.

J is TRBJ2-7 and V is TRBV5-4; the match to TRBD2 covers 16 bases. In germline, CDR1 is SGHNT, CDR2 YYREEE (reference sequence). V was clipped by 4 bases and J by 6 bases; unmatched bases: 7. This CDR3 region has 16 residues. The CDR3 DNA sequence: TGTGCCAGCAGCCCGGGACTAGCGGGAGGGACGCGCGAGCAGTACTTC. Encoded protein: CASSPGLAGGTREQYF. Complete variable domain (other parts from reference TRBV5-4 and TRBJ2-7): ETGVTQSPTHLIKTRGQQVTLRCSSQSGHNTVSWYQQALGQGPQFIFQYYREEENGRGNFPPRFSGLQFPNYSSELNVNALELDDSALYLCASSPGLAGGTREQYFGPGTRLTVT.

The chain uses TRBV30 and TRBJ1-4, with D possibly matching TRBD1 (5 bases). The CDR3 covers 16 residues. Per the germline V gene, CDR1 is GTSNPN and CDR2 is SVGIG (reference sequence). V was shortened by 0 bases and J by 3 bases, with 14 bases between the two germline ends. DNA for the CDR3: TGTGCCTGGAGTGTAAGAGGGGCGGGACCTAATGAAAAACTGTTTTTT. As protein: CAWSVRGAGPNEKLFF.

This clone was observed once. The chain combines TRBV3-1 (or the pseudogene TRBV3-2) with TRBJ1-2; a weak D match, TRBD1 (5 bases). Germline assignment: CDR1 LGHDT and CDR2 YNNKEL (reference sequence). The length of the CDR3 is 14 residues. Deletions cut 0 bases from V and 8 bases from J, with 13 bases between. Here the CDR3 DNA reads TGTGCCAGCAGCCAAGATTGGGGGGGAGGAGGCTACACCTTC. It yields the protein CASSQDWGGGGYTF.

The J gene is TRBJ1-2, the V gene TRBV29-1; D might be TRBD1 (6 bases). V shed 1 base and J shed 1 base, with 13 bases lying between them. From germline, CDR1 is SQVTM and CDR2 ANQGSEA. The CDR3 runs 15 residues. The CDR3, as DNA: TGCAGCGTTGAAGCACGGGGGGCACATAACTATGGCTACACCTTC. It yields the protein CSVEARGAHNYGYTF.

The V call is TRBV5-5, the J call TRBJ2-5; D may be TRBD2 (5 bases). V gave up 4 bases and J gave up 5 bases, with 12 bases separating them. The CDR3 covers 13 residues. CDR1 is SGHKS, CDR2 YYEKEE, per germline (reference sequence). The CDR3 sequence is CASSQLVKETQYF. The CDR3 DNA is TGTGCCAGCAGCCAACTAGTGAAGGAGACCCAGTACTTC. The full variable domain, rest sourced from reference TRBV5-5 and TRBJ2-5, is DAGVTQSPTHLIKTRGQQVTLRCSPISGHKSVSWYQQVLGQGPQFIFQYYEKEERGRGNFPDRFSARQFPNYSSELNVNALLLGDSALYLCASSQLVKETQYFGPGTRLLVL.

J is TRBJ2-3 and V is TRBV30, with TRBD1 matching over 7 bases. J gave up 2 bases and V 2 bases, and 13 bases lay outside the gene matches. The germline V gene encodes CDR1 GTSNPN and CDR2 SVGIG (reference sequence). CDR3 length: 17 amino acids. CDR3 protein: CAWSNRDRGSTTDTQYF. DNA for the CDR3: TGTGCCTGGAGTAACAGGGACAGAGGCTCGACCACAGATACGCAGTATTTT.

The chain carries TRBV9 and TRBJ2-1, with 12 positions matching TRBD2. After removal of 2 bases from V and 7 bases from J, the junction contained 4 bases not matched to a gene. This CDR3 comprises 15 residues. CDR1 is SGDLS and CDR2 is YYNGEE in the germline V gene. CDR3 nucleotides: TGTGCCAGCAGCGTGACTAGCGGGAGTGTAAATGAGCAGTTCTTC. Its translation: CASSVTSGSVNEQFF.

The rearrangement uses TRBV3-1 (or the pseudogene TRBV3-2) and TRBJ1-4, with unresolved D. V gave up 4 bases and J gave up 4 bases, with 4 bases separating them. The CDR3 is 12 amino acids. Germline V gene sequence: CDR1 LGHDT, CDR2 YNNKEL (reference sequence). CDR3 bases: TGTGCCAGCAGCCTCATTAATGAAAAACTGTTTTTT. Translating gives CASSLINEKLFF.

The J gene is TRBJ2-2, the V gene TRBV11-2; perhaps TRBD2 as D (5 bases). Trimming stripped 1 base from V and 4 bases from J, with 10 bases between. Germline V lookup: CDR1 SGHAT, CDR2 FQNNGV. This CDR3 contains 15 residues. The CDR3 region is CASSLGTPGTGELFF. The CDR3 DNA sequence: TGTGCCAGCAGCTTAGGGACTCCGGGCACCGGGGAGCTGTTTTTT.

The CDR3 protein is CASSMWTGATDTQYF. The CDR3 region has the DNA TGTGCCAGTAGTATGTGGACAGGGGCGACAGATACGCAGTATTTT. The genes are TRBV19 and TRBJ2-3, with 9 positions matching TRBD1. J lost 3 bases, V lost 3 bases, and 4 bases had no gene match. The germline CDR1 and CDR2 sequences are LNHDA and SQIVND (reference sequence). The CDR3 has 15 residues.

The V gene is TRBV2, the J gene TRBJ2-7; 10 bases fit TRBD1. The CDR3 extends over 15 amino acids. The V gene end was trimmed by 6 bases and the J gene end by 3 bases; junction bases not matched to a gene: 8. The germline V gene has CDR1 SNHLY and CDR2 FYNNEI. CDR3 loop: CASRIGGTGDYEQYF. The CDR3 nucleotides read TGTGCCAGCAGGATCGGTGGGACAGGGGACTACGAGCAGTACTTC.

V is TRBV5-1 and J is TRBJ2-2, with D perhaps TRBD2 (5 bases). This CDR3 has 16 amino acids. Germline values: CDR1 SGHRS, CDR2 YFSETQ. Deletions cut 1 base from V and 0 bases from J, with 10 bases between. CDR3 nucleotide sequence: TGCGCCAGCAGCTTGCAAGCGGCCGCGAACACCGGGGAGCTGTTTTTT. The encoded protein is CASSLQAAANTGELFF.